This TCR beta chain was found in a study of shared clonotypes between healthy human individuals. The germline CDR1 and CDR2 sequences are ENHRY and SYGVKD. Trimming took off 5 bases at V and 5 bases at J, with 13 bases between the two ends. This CDR3 is 14 amino acids long. This table comes from immunoSEQ multiplex PCR, and its TCRdb copy is limited to in-frame clones, with some not included. This sample yields around 500,000 clones, of which over 70% are seen a single time; about 12% belongs to the top ten. V is TRBV10-3 and J is TRBJ2-1, with a tentative D call TRBD2 (6 bases). The source material was PBMCs. This receptor was identified in a woman aged 40 to 55 in good health. Some clones in this sample may be carry-over from other donors' samples. In DNA form, the CDR3 reads TGTGCCATCAGTTCTCCCCTAGCGCACAATGAGCAGTTCTTC. It yields the protein CAISSPLAHNEQFF.